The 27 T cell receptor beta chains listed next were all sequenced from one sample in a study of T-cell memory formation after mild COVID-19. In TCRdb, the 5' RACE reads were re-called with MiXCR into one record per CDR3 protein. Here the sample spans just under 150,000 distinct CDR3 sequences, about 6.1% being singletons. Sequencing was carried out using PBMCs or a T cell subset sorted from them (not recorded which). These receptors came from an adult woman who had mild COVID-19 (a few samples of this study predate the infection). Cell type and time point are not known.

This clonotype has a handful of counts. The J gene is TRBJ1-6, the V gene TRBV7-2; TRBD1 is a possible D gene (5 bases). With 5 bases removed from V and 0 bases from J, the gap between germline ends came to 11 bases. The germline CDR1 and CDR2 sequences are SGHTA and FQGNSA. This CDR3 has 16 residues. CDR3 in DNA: TGTGCCAGCAGCCTGTTACAGGTCTCCTATAATTCACCCCTCCACTTT. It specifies CASSLLQVSYNSPLHF.

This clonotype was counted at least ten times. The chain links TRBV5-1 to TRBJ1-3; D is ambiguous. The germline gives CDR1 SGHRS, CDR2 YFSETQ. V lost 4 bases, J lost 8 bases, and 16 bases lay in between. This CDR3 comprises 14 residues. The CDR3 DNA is TGCGCCAGCAGCCTGAGTCCCACTGGGGACACCATATATTTT. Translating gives CASSLSPTGDTIYF.

The DNA of the CDR3 is TGTGCCAGCAGCCTCCCGGTGTTAAATGAGCAGTTCTTC. It is translated as CASSLPVLNEQFF. The chain employs TRBV11-3 and TRBJ2-1; D unresolved. The CDR3 totals 13 residues. The germline gives CDR1 SGHNT, CDR2 YENEEA. The V end was cut by 5 bases, the J end by 7 bases, with 12 bases between.

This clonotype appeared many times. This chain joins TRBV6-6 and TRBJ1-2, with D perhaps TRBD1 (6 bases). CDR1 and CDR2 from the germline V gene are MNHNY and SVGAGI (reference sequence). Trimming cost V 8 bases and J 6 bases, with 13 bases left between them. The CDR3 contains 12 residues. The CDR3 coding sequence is TGTGCCAGCCACACGGCAGGGGATGGCTACACCTTC. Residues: CASHTAGDGYTF.

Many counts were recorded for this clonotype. The DNA of the CDR3 is TGTGCCAGCAGCTTGAAGGGACAGGGCTTTTCACCCCTCCACTTT. Its protein is CASSLKGQGFSPLHF. The rearrangement uses TRBV5-6 and TRBJ1-6; TRBD1 matches 9 bases. There are 15 residues in the CDR3. In germline, CDR1 is SGHDT, CDR2 YYEEEE. J was trimmed by 9 bases and V by 1 base; bases with no gene match: 5.

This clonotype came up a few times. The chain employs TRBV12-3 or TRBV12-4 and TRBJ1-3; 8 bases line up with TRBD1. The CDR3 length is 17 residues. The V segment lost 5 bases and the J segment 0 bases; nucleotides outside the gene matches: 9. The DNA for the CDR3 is TGTGCCAGCAGTCCCGGACAGGGCCGTGCCTCTGGAAACACCATATATTTT. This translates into CASSPGQGRASGNTIYF.

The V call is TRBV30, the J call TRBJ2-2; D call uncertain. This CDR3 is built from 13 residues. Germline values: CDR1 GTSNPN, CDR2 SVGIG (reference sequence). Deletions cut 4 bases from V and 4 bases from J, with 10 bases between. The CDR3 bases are TGTGCCTGGATAAATCGGCCCACCGGGGAGCTGTTTTTT. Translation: CAWINRPTGELFF.

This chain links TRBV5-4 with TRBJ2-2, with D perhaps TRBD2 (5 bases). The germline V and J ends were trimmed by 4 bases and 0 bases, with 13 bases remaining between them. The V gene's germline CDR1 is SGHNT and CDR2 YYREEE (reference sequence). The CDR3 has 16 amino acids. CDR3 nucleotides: TGTGCCAGCAGCACGCGGACGGGATCGAACACCGGGGAGCTGTTTTTT. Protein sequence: CASSTRTGSNTGELFF.

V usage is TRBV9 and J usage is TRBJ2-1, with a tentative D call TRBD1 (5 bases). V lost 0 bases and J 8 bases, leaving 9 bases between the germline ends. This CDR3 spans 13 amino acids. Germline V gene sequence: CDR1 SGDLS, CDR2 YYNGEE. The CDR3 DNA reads TGTGCCAGCAGCGTAGGTAGGGGCGATGAGCAGTTCTTC. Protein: CASSVGRGDEQFF.

CDR3 sequence: CASSLFSRQERLAGGEQFF. In nucleotides, the CDR3 is TGTGCCAGCAGCCTGTTCTCGCGGCAGGAGCGACTAGCGGGAGGGGAGCAGTTCTTC. The chain couples TRBV5-5 to TRBJ2-1; 14 bases fit TRBD2. Germline CDR1 and CDR2: SGHKS and YYEKEE (reference sequence). The CDR3 covers 19 residues. Trimming removed 4 bases from V and 10 bases from J; junction bases left unmatched: 19.

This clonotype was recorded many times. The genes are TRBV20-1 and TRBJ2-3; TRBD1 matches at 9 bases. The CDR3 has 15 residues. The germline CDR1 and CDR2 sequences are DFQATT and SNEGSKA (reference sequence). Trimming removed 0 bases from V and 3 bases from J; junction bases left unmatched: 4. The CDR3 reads CSARDVGQGTDTQYF. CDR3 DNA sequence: TGCAGTGCTAGAGATGTCGGACAGGGGACAGATACGCAGTATTTT.

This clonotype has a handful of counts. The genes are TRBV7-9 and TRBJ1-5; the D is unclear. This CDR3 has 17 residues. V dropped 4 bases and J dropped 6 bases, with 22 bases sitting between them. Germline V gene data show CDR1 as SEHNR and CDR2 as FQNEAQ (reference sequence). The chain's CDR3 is CASSYSYGAHVVQPQHF. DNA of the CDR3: TGTGCCAGCAGCTATTCCTATGGTGCCCATGTGGTTCAGCCCCAGCATTTT.

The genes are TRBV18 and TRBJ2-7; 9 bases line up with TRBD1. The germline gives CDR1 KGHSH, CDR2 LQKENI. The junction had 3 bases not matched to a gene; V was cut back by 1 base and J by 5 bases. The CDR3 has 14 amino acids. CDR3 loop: CASSPRTGDNEQYF. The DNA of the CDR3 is TGTGCCAGCTCACCACGGACAGGGGACAACGAGCAGTACTTC.

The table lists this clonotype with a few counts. CDR3 in amino acids: CASSLSTDFYEQYF. DNA for the CDR3: TGTGCCAGCAGCTTATCCACAGACTTCTACGAGCAGTACTTC. J is TRBJ2-7 and V is TRBV7-2; D is unclear. The CDR3 contains 14 residues. Germline assignment: CDR1 SGHTA and CDR2 FQGNSA. V lost 2 bases and J lost 3, with 11 bases in between.

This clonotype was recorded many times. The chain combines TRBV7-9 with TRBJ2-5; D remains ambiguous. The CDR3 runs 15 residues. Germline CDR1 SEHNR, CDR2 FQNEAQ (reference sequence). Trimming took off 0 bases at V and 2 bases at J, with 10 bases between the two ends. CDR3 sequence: CASSLAPAWQETQYF. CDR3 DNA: TGTGCCAGCAGCTTAGCGCCGGCGTGGCAAGAGACCCAGTACTTC.

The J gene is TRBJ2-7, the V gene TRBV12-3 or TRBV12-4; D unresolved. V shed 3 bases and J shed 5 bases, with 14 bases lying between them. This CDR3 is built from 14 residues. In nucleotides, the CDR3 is TGTGCCAGCAGTTTGGGTCTTTGGCTCGACGAGCAGTACTTC. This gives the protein CASSLGLWLDEQYF.

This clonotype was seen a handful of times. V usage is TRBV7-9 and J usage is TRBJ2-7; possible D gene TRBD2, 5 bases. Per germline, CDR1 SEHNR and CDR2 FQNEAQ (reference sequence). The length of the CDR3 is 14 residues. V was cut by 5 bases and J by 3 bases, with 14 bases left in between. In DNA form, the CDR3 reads TGTGCCAGCAGCCCCAGCGGTGGACTCTACGAGCAGTACTTC. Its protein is CASSPSGGLYEQYF.

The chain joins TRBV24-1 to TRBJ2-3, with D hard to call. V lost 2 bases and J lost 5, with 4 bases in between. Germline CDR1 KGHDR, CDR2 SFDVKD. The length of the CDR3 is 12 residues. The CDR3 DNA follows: TGTGCCACCAGTGATTCTATAGATACGCAGTATTTT. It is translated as CATSDSIDTQYF.

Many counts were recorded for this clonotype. CDR3 in amino acids: CASSPEPYSNQPQHF. Here the CDR3 DNA reads TGTGCCAGCAGCCCGGAACCCTATAGCAATCAGCCCCAGCATTTT. The chain employs TRBV3-1 and TRBJ1-5; D not resolved. V was cut by 4 bases and J by 0 bases, with 10 bases left in between. There are 15 residues in the CDR3. Germline CDR1 reads LGHDT; CDR2 reads YNNKEL (reference sequence).

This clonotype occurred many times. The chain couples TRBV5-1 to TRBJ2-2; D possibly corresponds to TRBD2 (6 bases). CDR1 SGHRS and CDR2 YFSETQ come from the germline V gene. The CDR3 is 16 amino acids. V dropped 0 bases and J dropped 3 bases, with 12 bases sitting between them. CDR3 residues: CASSLVGGDYTGELFF. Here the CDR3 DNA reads TGCGCCAGCAGCTTGGTTGGAGGGGACTACACCGGGGAGCTGTTTTTT.

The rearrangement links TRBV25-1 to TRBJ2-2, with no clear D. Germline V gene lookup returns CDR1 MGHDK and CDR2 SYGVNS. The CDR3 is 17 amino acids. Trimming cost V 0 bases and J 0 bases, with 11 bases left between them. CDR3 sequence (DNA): TGTGCCAGCAGTGAATATTGGGCTATCGCGAACACCGGGGAGCTGTTTTTT. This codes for CASSEYWAIANTGELFF.

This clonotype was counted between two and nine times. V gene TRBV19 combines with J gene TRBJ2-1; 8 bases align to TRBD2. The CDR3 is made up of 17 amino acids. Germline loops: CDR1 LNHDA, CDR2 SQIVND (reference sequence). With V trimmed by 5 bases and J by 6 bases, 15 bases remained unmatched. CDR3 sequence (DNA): TGTGCCAGTAGTTCCCGGATGGGGGGACTAGTCGGCAATGAGCAGTTCTTC. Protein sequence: CASSSRMGGLVGNEQFF.

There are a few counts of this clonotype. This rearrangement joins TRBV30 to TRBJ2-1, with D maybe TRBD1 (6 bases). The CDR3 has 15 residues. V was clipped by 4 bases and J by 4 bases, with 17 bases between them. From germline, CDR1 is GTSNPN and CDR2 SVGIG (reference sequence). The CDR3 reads CAWKPFEGVYNEQFF. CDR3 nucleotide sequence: TGTGCCTGGAAGCCGTTTGAGGGGGTATACAATGAGCAGTTCTTC.

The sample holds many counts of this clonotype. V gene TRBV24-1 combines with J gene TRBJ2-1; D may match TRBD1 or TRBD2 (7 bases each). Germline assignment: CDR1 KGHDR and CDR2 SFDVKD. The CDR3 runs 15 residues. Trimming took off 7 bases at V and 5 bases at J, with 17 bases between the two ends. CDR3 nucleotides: TGTGCCACCAGAGGGACAGCGGGGCAGCACAATGAGCAGTTCTTC. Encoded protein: CATRGTAGQHNEQFF.

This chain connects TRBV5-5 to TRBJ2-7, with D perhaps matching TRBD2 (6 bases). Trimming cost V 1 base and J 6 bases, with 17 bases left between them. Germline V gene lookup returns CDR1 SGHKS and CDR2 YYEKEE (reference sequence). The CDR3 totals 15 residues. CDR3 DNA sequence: TGTGCCAGCAGCTTGTTGGTCGGGAGTCTGGGCGAGCAGTACTTC. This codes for CASSLLVGSLGEQYF.

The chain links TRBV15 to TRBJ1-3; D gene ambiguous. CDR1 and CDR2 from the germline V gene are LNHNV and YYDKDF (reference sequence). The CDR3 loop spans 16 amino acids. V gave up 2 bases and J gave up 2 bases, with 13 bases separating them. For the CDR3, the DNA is TGTGCCACCAGCAGACTAGACCCCACTACTGGAAACACCATATATTTT. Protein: CATSRLDPTTGNTIYF.

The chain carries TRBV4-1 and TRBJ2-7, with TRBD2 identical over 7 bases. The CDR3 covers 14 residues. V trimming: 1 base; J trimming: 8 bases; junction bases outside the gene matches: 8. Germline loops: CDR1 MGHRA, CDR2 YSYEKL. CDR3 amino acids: CASSQGTRPTKQYF. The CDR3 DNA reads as TGCGCCAGCAGCCAAGGGACTAGGCCTACGAAGCAGTACTTC.